This TCR beta chain comes out of a study of cytomegalovirus exposure and HLA in healthy donors. Study findings and constraints: Researchers counted 180 or so TCR beta chains as cytomegalovirus-associated.

Vbeta (60) and Jbeta (13) primers were used in the PCR. Assay used: immunoSEQ multiplex PCR; TCRdb lists only in-frame clones, some missing. The repertoire holds fewer than 250,000 clones, 81% seen once, with less than 2% in the top ten. On this clone itself: The target antigen is unknown.

This CDR3 is 16 amino acids long. Germline trimming cut 2 bases from V and 0 bases from J; bases unmatched to any gene: 7. Germline V gene lookup returns CDR1 MNHNY and CDR2 SVGAGI (reference sequence). V usage is TRBV6-6 and J usage is TRBJ2-7, with 7 positions matching TRBD2. Sample: PBMCs. This receptor was identified in a man aged 18 to 29 in good health and CMV-seronegative. The CDR3 sequence: CASSYNLAAISYEQYF. The DNA for the CDR3 is TGTGCCAGCAGTTACAATCTAGCGGCGATCTCCTACGAGCAGTACTTC.